The T cell receptor (beta chain) under discussion was sequenced for a study of blood T cell repertoires in COVID-19. The CDR3 is 14 amino acids. CDR1 LGHDT and CDR2 YNNKEL come from the germline V gene (reference sequence). V was cut by 5 bases and J by 7 bases, with 15 bases left in between. The data were produced by immunoSEQ multiplex PCR, yet TCRdb's version contains in-frame clones alone and is incomplete. The data contain hundreds of thousands of clones, approximately 90% of them seen just once; the ten biggest clones take up 2% to 2.5%. The sample comprised PBMCs or T cells enriched from blood (not recorded which). This receptor was taken from a woman aged 55-75 years in a cohort exposed to, infected with or recovered from COVID-19 (not recorded which). The J gene is TRBJ1-5, the V gene TRBV3-1 (or the pseudogene TRBV3-2); tentative D call: TRBD1 (6 bases). The CDR3 here is CASSLGQRSQPQHF. CDR3 DNA sequence: TGTGCCAGCAGCTTGGGACAAAGAAGCCAGCCCCAGCATTTT.